These 27 T cell receptor beta chains were sequenced from one sample in a study of a mutant IDH1 vaccine in newly diagnosed glioma. Assay used: immunoSEQ multiplex PCR; TCRdb lists only in-frame clones, some missing. The sample has 70,000 or so clones; about 83% are singletons. Indicated time point: baseline, week 1 (first vaccination visit). Treatment here: pre-vaccination baseline after standard-of-care therapy. Here the sequenced sample was peripheral blood mononuclear cells (PBMCs), taken from a glioma patient treated with radiotherapy, temozolomide or both. The receptors here all came from a young woman with glioma. Some clones in this sample may be carry-over from other donors' samples.

V and J are TRBV7-9 and TRBJ2-5, with TRBD2 matching 11 bases. Per the germline V gene, CDR1 is SEHNR and CDR2 is FQNEAQ (reference sequence). This CDR3 has 16 residues. Trimming took 4 bases from V and 4 from J; bases not matched to a gene: 8. The CDR3 DNA sequence: TGTGCCAGCAGCTCGGGACTAGCGGACCTCCTAGAGACCCAGTACTTC. Protein: CASSSGLADLLETQYF.

V usage is TRBV21-1 and J usage is TRBJ1-4. TRBV21-1 is a recognized pseudogene. The CDR3 has 16 residues. The CDR3 protein is CASSKAGFATNEKLFF. DNA of the CDR3: TGTGCCAGCAGCAAAGCGGGTTTTGCAACTAATGAAAAACTGTTTTTT.

The V call is TRBV27, the J call TRBJ1-2; D uncertain. V was trimmed by 7 bases and J by 8 bases, leaving 17 bases between them. The CDR3 loop spans 13 amino acids. In germline, CDR1 is MNHEY, CDR2 SMNVEV (reference sequence). The CDR3 DNA reads TGTGCCAGCACTTTGAGGTTCGGGGAAGGCTACACCTTC. Its translation: CASTLRFGEGYTF.

The gene calls are TRBV10-1 and TRBJ2-1; 7 bases are shared with TRBD2. The CDR3 is 12 residues long. The J segment lost 9 bases and the V segment lost 6 bases, leaving 5 bases of the junction unmatched. Germline V gene lookup returns CDR1 WNHNN and CDR2 SYGVQD (reference sequence). The CDR3 region has the DNA TGCGCCAGCAGCCGACTAGCCGGTGAGCAGTTCTTC. It is translated as CASSRLAGEQFF.

This clone ranks as medium-sized (0.01 to 0.1%). For the CDR3, the DNA is TGTGCCACCTCGACGAGGGCGAGGTCCGAGCAGTACTTC. Translation gives CATSTRARSEQYF. The rearrangement links TRBV27 to TRBJ2-7; a weak D match, TRBD2 (5 bases). This CDR3 is 13 amino acids long. Germline CDR1 is MNHEY and CDR2 is SMNVEV (reference sequence). V lost 10 bases and J lost 6, with 19 bases in between.

The chain uses TRBV7-8 and TRBJ1-5; 7 positions match TRBD1. This CDR3 is 14 amino acids long. V shed 8 bases, J shed 2 bases, and the junction held 6 bases outside the gene matches. Per the germline V gene, CDR1 is SGHVS and CDR2 is FQNEAQ. In DNA form, the CDR3 reads TGTGCCAGCTGTAAAGGGGGCGGCAATCAGCCCCAGCATTTT. Translated: CASCKGGGNQPQHF.

A remark on this clone: At one boundary the junction diverges from the germline segment, which might be a read error. The rearrangement joins TRBV6-5 to TRBJ1-1, with a tentative D call TRBD1 (6 bases). Germline CDR1 and CDR2: MNHEY and SVGAGI. The CDR3 is 14 residues long. The DNA of the CDR3 is TGTGCCACCAGTGACAGGAGGTTTTACACTGAAGCTTTCTTT. This gives the protein CATSDRRFYTEAFF.

V is TRBV30 and J is TRBJ2-3, with TRBD1 matching 8 bases. The CDR3 has 14 residues. V was clipped by 3 bases and J by 4 bases; unmatched bases: 6. Germline V lookup: CDR1 GTSNPN, CDR2 SVGIG (reference sequence). The CDR3 here is CAWSRLGQADTQYF. The CDR3, as DNA: TGTGCCTGGAGCAGATTGGGACAGGCAGATACGCAGTATTTT. The whole variable domain, remainder taken from reference TRBV30 and TRBJ2-3, is SQTIHQWPATLVQPVGSPLSLECTVEGTSNPNLYWYRQAAGRGLQLLFYSVGIGQISSEVPQNLSASRPQDRQFILSSKKLLLSDSGFYLCAWSRLGQADTQYFGPGTRLTVL.

As DNA, the CDR3 is TGTGCCAGTAGTAAAGGACAGGGCGAGCAGTACTTC. It yields the protein CASSKGQGEQYF. This sequence joins TRBV19 and TRBJ2-7, with 8 bases aligning to TRBD1. The junction had 2 bases not matched to a gene; V was cut back by 4 bases and J by 6 bases. The germline gives CDR1 LNHDA, CDR2 SQIVND (reference sequence). This CDR3 has 12 residues.

The chain couples TRBV5-1 to TRBJ2-6; D unresolved. In germline, CDR1 is SGHRS, CDR2 YFSETQ. V was trimmed by 0 bases and J by 0 bases, leaving 7 bases between them. This CDR3 is built from 16 residues. CDR3 sequence reads: CASSLEVGSGANVLTF. DNA of the CDR3: TGCGCCAGCAGCTTGGAAGTCGGCTCTGGGGCCAACGTCCTGACTTTC. The full variable domain, completed using reference TRBV5-1 and TRBJ2-6, is KAGVTQTPRYLIKTRGQQVTLSCSPISGHRSVSWYQQTPGQGLQFLFEYFSETQRNKGNFPGRFSGRQFSNSRSEMNVSTLELGDSALYLCASSLEVGSGANVLTFGAGSRLTVL.

This chain joins TRBV5-1 and TRBJ1-2; D uncertain. The germline V gene encodes CDR1 SGHRS and CDR2 YFSETQ. V dropped 4 bases and J dropped 2 bases, with 15 bases sitting between them. The CDR3 contains 15 residues. The CDR3 spells CASSMRRDTNYGYTF. DNA for the CDR3: TGCGCCAGCAGCATGAGGAGGGATACGAACTATGGCTACACCTTC.

J is TRBJ2-1 and V is TRBV10-3; D uncertain. CDR1 ENHRY and CDR2 SYGVKD come from the germline V gene. The V end lost 0 bases, the J end lost 13 bases, and 7 bases lay between the germline ends. CDR3 length equals 11 residues. CDR3 nucleotide sequence: TGTGCCATCAGTGAGTCGGCGGCACAGTTCTTC. It encodes CAISESAAQFF.

In its sample, this clone was seen a few times. J is TRBJ1-2 and V is TRBV19; 10 nucleotides align to TRBD1. Germline CDR1 and CDR2: LNHDA and SQIVND (reference sequence). The junction had 8 bases not matched to a gene; V was cut back by 5 bases and J by 5 bases. The CDR3 length is 15 residues. DNA for the CDR3: TGTGCCAGTAGTCCCCGGGACAGGGGAAGTTATGGCTACACCTTC. This codes for CASSPRDRGSYGYTF.

The chain is built from TRBV5-8 and TRBJ1-1; weak D call: TRBD1 (5 bases). Trimming took 0 bases from V and 4 from J, leaving 7 bases between them. Germline loops: CDR1 SGHTS, CDR2 YDEGEE. The CDR3 loop spans 13 amino acids. CDR3 protein: CASSLGGITEAFF. The CDR3 DNA is TGTGCCAGCAGCTTGGGGGGGATCACTGAAGCTTTCTTT.

CDR3 sequence reads: CATSRDYLDEQYF. CDR3 coding DNA: TGTGCCACCAGCAGAGACTACCTGGACGAGCAGTACTTC. This rearrangement joins TRBV15 to TRBJ2-7; D not resolved. Germline CDR1 is LNHNV and CDR2 is YYDKDF (reference sequence). V lost 0 bases, J lost 5 bases, and 8 bases lay in between. The CDR3 length is 13 residues.

The genes are TRBV5-1 and TRBJ2-3, with 10 bases identical to TRBD2. Germline values: CDR1 SGHRS, CDR2 YFSETQ. The CDR3 is 18 amino acids. With 3 bases clipped from V and 3 bases from J, the junction kept 13 bases outside the gene matches. The CDR3 DNA reads TGCGCCAGCAGCTGGTTGGGGACAAGCGGGAGGGGTACAGATACGCAGTATTTT. Translating gives CASSWLGTSGRGTDTQYF. Supplemented by reference TRBV5-1 and TRBJ2-3, the full variable domain reads KAGVTQTPRYLIKTRGQQVTLSCSPISGHRSVSWYQQTPGQGLQFLFEYFSETQRNKGNFPGRFSGRQFSNSRSEMNVSTLELGDSALYLCASSWLGTSGRGTDTQYFGPGTRLTVL.

The gene calls are TRBV4-3 and TRBJ1-2, with a weak D call TRBD1 (6 bases). CDR1 and CDR2 (germline): LGHNA, YSLEER. This CDR3 has 13 residues. The V gene lost 4 bases and the J gene lost 4 bases, with 10 bases spanning the gap. The CDR3 protein is CASSRGGGYGYTF. In DNA form, the CDR3 reads TGCGCCAGCAGCCGAGGGGGAGGCTATGGCTACACCTTC.

This clone was observed a handful of times. The chain's CDR3 is CASSQIQGARTEAFF. DNA for the CDR3: TGCGCCAGCAGCCAGATACAGGGGGCCAGGACTGAAGCTTTCTTT. The rearrangement links TRBV4-1 to TRBJ1-1; TRBD1 matches 9 bases. Germline loops: CDR1 MGHRA, CDR2 YSYEKL. Unmatched junction bases numbered 7, after V lost 3 bases and J lost 5 bases. There are 15 residues in the CDR3.

The rearrangement links TRBV6-1 to TRBJ1-4, with D hard to call. Germline V gives CDR1 MNHNS, CDR2 SASEGT. The length of the CDR3 is 14 residues. The V and J ends lost 3 bases and 1 base respectively, with 6 bases between them. The CDR3 nucleotides are TGTGCCAGCAGTGACAGCCTAACTAATGAAAAACTGTTTTTT. It is translated as CASSDSLTNEKLFF.

The chain uses TRBV11-3 and TRBJ2-7, with D possibly matching TRBD1 (7 bases). Germline V gene data show CDR1 as SGHNT and CDR2 as YENEEA. CDR3 length: 15 amino acids. Trimming shortened V by 3 bases and J by 5 bases, and 17 bases separated the two germline ends. Written as DNA, the CDR3 is TGTGCCAGCAGCTTTGGAGGGGGCAGGTCTGACGAGCAGTACTTC. It is translated as CASSFGGGRSDEQYF. Drawing the rest from reference TRBV11-3 and TRBJ2-7, the complete variable domain is EAGVVQSPRYKIIEKKQPVAFWCNPISGHNTLYWYLQNLGQGPELLIRYENEEAVDDSQLPKDRFSAERLKGVDSTLKIQPAELGDSAVYLCASSFGGGRSDEQYFGPGTRLTVT.

This clone was counted between two and nine times. V is TRBV11-3 and J is TRBJ2-3; unclear D gene. CDR3 length: 13 residues. V gave up 4 bases and J gave up 9 bases, with 14 bases separating them. The germline CDR1 and CDR2 sequences are SGHNT and YENEEA. The CDR3 loop reads CASSSSPLVTQYF. CDR3 coding DNA: TGTGCCAGCAGCTCCTCCCCGTTGGTCACGCAGTATTTT.

V and J are TRBV30 and TRBJ1-2, with TRBD1 matching over 11 bases. CDR1 GTSNPN and CDR2 SVGIG come from the germline V gene (reference sequence). This CDR3 contains 15 residues. V shed 2 bases, J shed 7 bases, and the junction held 9 bases outside the gene matches. For the CDR3, the DNA is TGTGCCTGGAGTACGATGGACAGGGGGCTTCGTGGCTACACCTTC. Its protein is CAWSTMDRGLRGYTF.

As concerns this clone: The germline gene is not matched at one end of the junction; a read error may be the cause. The chain links TRBV7-9 to TRBJ1-1, with D maybe TRBD1 (5 bases). The CDR3 spans 15 residues. The germline CDR1 and CDR2 sequences are SEHNR and FQNEAQ (reference sequence). The CDR3, as DNA: TGTGCCAGCATCGATTTGAGGGGAGAGAACACTGGAGCTTTCTTT. Its protein product is CASIDLRGENTGAFF.

The rearrangement links TRBV7-9 to TRBJ2-1; 7 bases are a match to TRBD2. The CDR3 length is 13 residues. J lost 16 bases, V lost 4 bases, and 13 bases had no gene match. Per germline, CDR1 SEHNR and CDR2 FQNEAQ (reference sequence). The CDR3 DNA is TGTGCCAGCAGCTCCCGGGGAGGGCTAGCGGAATTCTTC. Its protein is CASSSRGGLAEFF.

V is TRBV11-2 and J is TRBJ2-7, with no clear D. The V gene lost 5 bases and the J gene lost 2 bases, with 13 bases spanning the gap. CDR3 length: 14 amino acids. Germline CDR1 and CDR2: SGHAT and FQNNGV. CDR3 residues: CASSPYEVTYEQYF. The CDR3 DNA follows: TGTGCCAGCAGCCCCTATGAAGTAACCTACGAGCAGTACTTC.

The V call is TRBV4-1, the J call TRBJ1-4, with a weak D call TRBD1 (5 bases). This CDR3 is 14 amino acids long. The germline V gene has CDR1 MGHRA and CDR2 YSYEKL. V lost 1 base to trimming and J lost 7 bases, with 10 bases between them. Written as DNA, the CDR3 is TGCGCCAGCAGCCAAGGGCAGGGAGGTGAAAAACTGTTTTTT. Amino acid sequence: CASSQGQGGEKLFF.

The gene calls are TRBV9 and TRBJ1-1; no reliable D call. V was pared by 0 bases and J by 2 bases, with 5 bases between. The germline CDR1 and CDR2 sequences are SGDLS and YYNGEE. The CDR3 is made up of 13 amino acids. Here the CDR3 DNA reads TGTGCCAGCAGCGTAGACAGCAACACTGAAGCTTTCTTT. Protein sequence: CASSVDSNTEAFF.